This T cell receptor beta chain was identified in a study of blood T cell repertoires in COVID-19. Study context: In each case, the material was cDNA or gDNA derived from T cells, B-cell-depleted T cells, or PBMCs.

The CDR3 has 16 amino acids. Profiling relied on immunoSEQ multiplex PCR, and the TCRdb table lists in-frame clones only, not all of them. The sample shows hundreds of thousands of clones, approximately 80% of them seen only once. The clonotype was recovered from a woman of 80 years or more with active or convalescent COVID-19. This sequence joins TRBV21-1 and TRBJ1-1; TRBD1 is the table's D call, not checked against the DNA. TRBV21-1 is assigned pseudogene status. The specimen was peripheral blood. CDR3 DNA sequence: TGTGCCACCGCGACACCTCAGGGGGCCGGGGACACTGAAGCTTTCTTT. It encodes CATATPQGAGDTEAFF.